A selection of T cell receptor beta chains follows, all from one sample in a study of CD8 T cells in Susac syndrome. In TCRdb, the immunoSEQ multiplex PCR reads were re-called with MiXCR into one record per CDR3 protein. This table holds some 150,000 distinct CDR3 sequences, roughly 94% found once. Sequences were obtained from CD4+ T cells from PBMCs. The receptor source for this set is a human donor in good health. Both conserved end residues are part of each CDR3.

v_call,cdr3_aa
TRBV30,CAWKGAGGLEQYF
TRBV20-1,CSARAGGYQETQYF
TRBV20-1,CSAARWGQQTYNEQFF
TRBV9,CASSVFPLRDEQFF
TRBV2,CASSDVRGSGAFF
TRBV7-2,CASSQGAGLEQYF
TRBV4-1,CASSQVRGTQYF
TRBV6-6,CASSYIVDGYTF
TRBV29-1,CSVGQGAGEQYF
TRBV7-3,CASSFGRAENIQYF
TRBV2,CASSPGLAGGRGTDTQYF
TRBV12-3/TRBV12-4,CASSFSSGSYTGELFF
TRBV2,CASIRDRVTEVFF
TRBV29-1,CSVRLAGTGELFF
TRBV12-3/TRBV12-4,CASSLRGGGYNEQFF
TRBV15,CATSRVGNYGYTF
TRBV5-4,CASSLGPWQGESDTQYF
TRBV30,CAWSRFSGANVLTF
TRBV20-1,CSAVPRTSRRETQYF
TRBV4-2,CASSHTDRGTEAFF
TRBV9,CASSVLPSGGPGELFF
TRBV19,CASTRTAVNTEAFF
TRBV5-1,CASSAAGTGHEAFF
TRBV11-2,CASSLGQGNVATNEKLFF
TRBV28,CASSRSGQGDETQYF
TRBV7-2,CASSFDRHGGYTF
TRBV7-9,CASSLPGQGSSGNTIYF
TRBV7-2,CASSLVHRFPTEQYF
TRBV5-6,CASSSPTSGQETQYF
TRBV11-2,CASTSQRFQETQYF
TRBV12-3/TRBV12-4,CASSSDRGVSPQHF
TRBV2,CASSEEWGTRETQYF
TRBV7-2,CASSLGRGANTGELFF
TRBV5-1,CASSLAGLDYEQYF
TRBV7-9,CASTRGARDYGYTF
TRBV18,CASSPTGGYNEQYF
TRBV5-4,CASSSATNEKLFF
TRBV12-3/TRBV12-4,CASSAHNYGYTF
TRBV20-1,CSAGQGSTNEKLFF
TRBV28,CASSSPGDRVLYEQYF
TRBV7-6,CASSLASEQFF
TRBV20-1,CSARDYGGGSAEAFF
TRBV3-1,CASSQANRGDGELFF
TRBV6-2/TRBV6-3,CASSYSRGLAGDTGELFF
TRBV20-1,CSATLDRRYGDTEAFF
TRBV12-3/TRBV12-4,CASSLGGGTLYLYF
TRBV4-2,CASSQEWGSQGAYGYTF
TRBV7-8,CASSLAGALKELFF
TRBV2,CASRPGLETQYF
TRBV7-9,CASSPSGTGFSGANVLTF
TRBV23-1,CASSRDRVVYEQYF
TRBV20-1,CSARDFLSGSTGELFF
TRBV3-1,CASRYNPGDTSGYTF